Shown below are 14 T cell receptor beta chains from a single sample sequenced in a study of blood T cell repertoires in COVID-19. Only in-frame clones appear in the TCRdb table, and some are missing; sequencing was by immunoSEQ multiplex PCR. The sample carries roughly 40,000 clones, 82% recorded once. The sequenced sample consisted of peripheral blood. These receptors were taken from a human donor in a cohort sampled during active COVID-19.

V usage is TRBV5-6 and J usage is TRBJ1-1; D unclear. Germline V gene sequence: CDR1 SGHDT, CDR2 YYEEEE. The CDR3 loop spans 13 amino acids. V lost 4 bases to trimming and J lost 0 bases, with 7 bases between them. Here the CDR3 reads CASSPGLNTEAFF. The CDR3, as DNA: TGTGCCAGCAGCCCGGGTTTGAACACTGAAGCTTTCTTT.

This clone was found once. The chain couples TRBV6-2 or TRBV6-3 to TRBJ2-7, with 7 nucleotides matching TRBD2. This CDR3 contains 17 residues. Germline V lookup: CDR1 MNHEY, CDR2 SVGEGT. V lost 2 bases, J lost 0 bases, and 10 bases stayed unmatched. Here the CDR3 reads CASSYPSSGLISYEQYF. CDR3 nucleotide sequence: TGTGCCAGCAGTTACCCCTCCTCGGGACTAATCTCCTACGAGCAGTACTTC.

This chain links TRBV28 with TRBJ1-4, with 8 bases aligning to TRBD1. Unmatched junction bases numbered 7, after V lost 5 bases and J lost 5 bases. The CDR3 loop spans 15 amino acids. Germline CDR1 and CDR2: MDHEN and SYDVKM. CDR3 loop: CASSPGQGENEKLFF. Here the CDR3 DNA reads TGTGCCAGCAGTCCCGGACAGGGAGAGAATGAAAAACTGTTTTTT.

This clone was picked up one time. The CDR3 sequence is CASSPLLESQPQHF. CDR3 nucleotides: TGTGCCAGCAGTCCTCTTTTGGAGAGTCAGCCCCAGCATTTT. The J gene is TRBJ1-5, the V gene TRBV28, with D hard to call. Germline assignment: CDR1 MDHEN and CDR2 SYDVKM. The CDR3 length is 14 residues. Trimming pared 5 bases from V and 6 bases from J, leaving 14 bases between.

The rearrangement links TRBV7-2 to TRBJ1-2; TRBD1 aligns across 10 bases. Germline V lookup: CDR1 SGHTA, CDR2 FQGNSA. V lost 4 bases, J lost 6 bases, and 8 bases stayed unmatched. The CDR3 covers 15 residues. As DNA, the CDR3 is TGTGCCAGCAGCTCAGGACAGGGGGTTTTCGATGGCTACACCTTC. Its protein product is CASSSGQGVFDGYTF. Full variable domain (outside the CDR3, taken from reference TRBV7-2 and TRBJ1-2): GAGVSQSPSNKVTEKGKDVELRCDPISGHTALYWYRQSLGQGLEFLIYFQGNSAPDKSGLPSDRFSAERTGGSVSTLTIQRTQQEDSAVYLCASSSGQGVFDGYTFGSGTRLTVV.

This clone has only one observation. The rearrangement uses TRBV19 and TRBJ2-3, with 14 nucleotides matching TRBD2. After removal of 3 bases from V and 1 base from J, the junction contained 15 bases not matched to a gene. The germline gives CDR1 LNHDA, CDR2 SQIVND (reference sequence). The CDR3 extends over 21 amino acids. CDR3 nucleotide sequence: TGTGCCAGTAGTATTTTCGGTGGAAGACTAGCGGGAGGGCCAGGCACAGATACGCAGTATTTT. This sequence encodes CASSIFGGRLAGGPGTDTQYF.

This chain uses TRBV30 with TRBJ1-6; D remains unclear. Germline assignment: CDR1 GTSNPN and CDR2 SVGIG (reference sequence). Trimming removed 2 bases from V and 0 bases from J, with 17 bases in between. This CDR3 has 18 residues. The CDR3 spells CAWSFGGRLSSYNSPLHF. The DNA of the CDR3 is TGTGCCTGGAGTTTCGGCGGTCGATTAAGCTCCTATAATTCACCCCTCCACTTT.

The chain has TRBV4-2 and TRBJ1-5, with a possible D match to TRBD1 (5 bases). CDR3 size: 18 residues. CDR1 and CDR2 from the germline V gene are LGHNA and YNFKEQ. V was shortened by 0 bases and J by 0 bases, with 15 bases between the two germline ends. The CDR3 spells CASSQESYRHYSNQPQHF. CDR3 nucleotide sequence: TGTGCCAGCAGCCAAGAGTCGTACAGGCACTATAGCAATCAGCCCCAGCATTTT.

The chain employs TRBV7-2 and TRBJ2-1; 14 bases line up with TRBD2. Trimming cost V 5 bases and J 9 bases; bases outside gene matches: 6. Germline V gives CDR1 SGHTA, CDR2 FQGNSA. CDR3 size: 15 residues. The CDR3 DNA reads TGTGCCAGCAGCGCGGGACTAGCGGGGGTAGGTGAGCAGTTCTTC. It is translated as CASSAGLAGVGEQFF.

This chain connects TRBV19 to TRBJ2-7; TRBD1 aligns across 11 bases. Trimming took 6 bases from V and 4 from J; bases not matched to a gene: 5. Germline CDR1 LNHDA, CDR2 SQIVND (reference sequence). This CDR3 has 14 residues. CDR3 sequence reads: CASRAGQGGYEQYF. The DNA of the CDR3 is TGTGCCAGTAGGGCGGGACAGGGGGGTTACGAGCAGTACTTC.

The J gene is TRBJ2-3, the V gene TRBV5-5; 9 bases align to TRBD2. CDR1 SGHKS and CDR2 YYEKEE come from the germline V gene (reference sequence). CDR3 length: 15 amino acids. V lost 4 bases and J lost 2; bases outside the gene matches: 5. The CDR3 here is CASSPVAGDTDTQYF. The CDR3 DNA is TGTGCCAGCAGCCCGGTAGCGGGAGACACAGATACGCAGTATTTT.

The CDR3 DNA is TGTGCCTGGTTGACAGGGGACGGTCGCGGCTACACCTTC. It translates to CAWLTGDGRGYTF. This rearrangement joins TRBV30 to TRBJ1-2, with TRBD1 identical over 8 bases. In germline, CDR1 is GTSNPN, CDR2 SVGIG (reference sequence). The CDR3 is made up of 13 amino acids. Trimming at V came to 5 bases and at J to 8 bases, leaving 10 bases not matched to a gene.

The chain links TRBV6-6 to TRBJ1-1; 11 positions match TRBD1. Trimming at V came to 5 bases and at J to 4 bases, leaving 6 bases not matched to a gene. This CDR3 comprises 15 residues. Per the germline V gene, CDR1 is MNHNY and CDR2 is SVGAGI (reference sequence). The CDR3 spells CASSRWTGGRTEAFF. The DNA for the CDR3 is TGTGCCAGCAGTCGTTGGACAGGGGGCCGCACTGAAGCTTTCTTT.

This clone was recorded a few times. In DNA form, the CDR3 reads TGTGCCAGCAGCTTAGGGAGGACTAGCGGGAGAAATACGCAGTATTTT. Amino acid sequence: CASSLGRTSGRNTQYF. The V gene is TRBV7-8, the J gene TRBJ2-3; 13 bases map to TRBD2. Germline values: CDR1 SGHVS, CDR2 FQNEAQ. V lost 1 base, J lost 7 bases, and 5 bases stayed unmatched. The CDR3 has 16 residues.